This is a list of T cell receptor beta chains from one sample in a study. TCRdb re-called the RT-PCR reads through MiXCR, storing one row per CDR3 protein. The sample carries about 680,000 distinct CDR3 sequences, about 14% recorded once. Sample: memory CD4+ T cells from blood. Receptors originate from a female donor in good health, serving as a healthy control. Each CDR3 is given with its conserved first and last residue. A D gene is named only where the DNA matches it firmly. For some rows the clone size is stated as once, few or many, or as a class when expanded; others skip it.

D gene	V gene	J gene	clone size	CDR3 DNA	CDR3 protein
TRBD2	TRBV6-2/TRBV6-3	TRBJ2-7	-	TGTGCCAGCAGTTACGGGTCTAGCGGGAGTTACGAGCAGTACTTC	CASSYGSSGSYEQYF
-	TRBV20-1	TRBJ2-5	-	TGCAGTGCTAGAGGCGCGTGGGGAGGTGTTCAAGAGACCCAGTACTTC	CSARGAWGGVQETQYF
-	TRBV20-1	TRBJ2-3	-	TGCAGTGCTTTCCACCCGGGAAGAGGGACAGATACGCAGTATTTT	CSAFHPGRGTDTQYF
-	TRBV27	TRBJ1-5	-	TGTGCCAGCAGACCTGGACAGATTAGCAATCAGCCCCAGCATTTT	CASRPGQISNQPQHF
-	TRBV7-2	TRBJ2-2	many	TGTGCCAGCAGCTTCATGCGCACCGGGGAGCTGTTTTTT	CASSFMRTGELFF
-	TRBV6-5	TRBJ1-2	many	TGTGCCAGCAGGGCGATACCGGGACCCAACTATGGCTACACCTTC	CASRAIPGPNYGYTF
TRBD1	TRBV20-1	TRBJ2-3	-	TGCAGTGCTAGAGAAAGCAGGGGGCGCGTTACGCAGTATTTT	CSARESRGRVTQYF
TRBD1	TRBV5-1	TRBJ2-2	many	TGTGCCAGCAGCTTAGGGACAGGGCACACCGGGGAGCTGTTTTTT	CASSLGTGHTGELFF
-	TRBV15	TRBJ1-5	few	TGTGCCACCAGCAGAGATCTGGGGGGGTTAGGCAATCAGCCCCAGCATTTT	CATSRDLGGLGNQPQHF
-	TRBV20-1	TRBJ2-7	-	TGCAGTGCTAGTGTTATAGCGACCTACGAGCAGTACTTC	CSASVIATYEQYF
-	TRBV5-1	TRBJ2-3	few	TGCGCCAGCACCCGGGTCGAAAACTCAGATACGCAGTATTTT	CASTRVENSDTQYF
TRBD1	TRBV20-1	TRBJ1-4	many	TGCAGTGCTAGGACAGGGGGCTTGGAAAAACTGTTTTTT	CSARTGGLEKLFF
TRBD2	TRBV6-2/TRBV6-3	TRBJ2-1	-	TGTGCCAGCAGTCCCAGGCAGGGACTAGCGGGAGGGAATGAGCAGTTCTTC	CASSPRQGLAGGNEQFF
-	TRBV18	TRBJ2-5	few	TGTGCCAGCTCACCAACAGACATAAGGACCCAGTACTTC	CASSPTDIRTQYF
-	TRBV20-1	TRBJ1-5	-	TGCAGTGCTAGCCCCATACTACAGGGGCCCCAGCATTTT	CSASPILQGPQHF
-	TRBV18	TRBJ2-3	-	TGTTCCACGCGTGGGGGTATAGATACGCAGTATTTT	CSTRGGIDTQYF
-	TRBV10-3	TRBJ1-1	-	TGTGCCATCAGTGAGTCGATGGACAGATTGAACACTGAAGCTTTCTTT	CAISESMDRLNTEAFF
-	TRBV3-1	TRBJ2-1	-	TGTGCCAGCAGCCAAGATGGTGGGGGCTCCTACAATGAGCAGTTCTTC	CASSQDGGGSYNEQFF
-	TRBV5-5	TRBJ1-5	few	TGTGCCAGCAGCTTTCTCTCGGCATCGTATCAGCCCCAGCATTTT	CASSFLSASYQPQHF
-	TRBV19	TRBJ2-7	once	TGTGCCAGTAGTTCAGCACCTCGCTCCTACGAGCAGTACTTC	CASSSAPRSYEQYF
-	TRBV6-5	TRBJ2-7	-	TGTGCCAGCAGTTACGGCGGGGTGATCTCCTACGAGCAGTACTTC	CASSYGGVISYEQYF
TRBD2	TRBV7-2	TRBJ2-5	many	TGTGCCAGCAGCCTAGTAGCGGGGCCCAAAGAGACCCAGTACTTC	CASSLVAGPKETQYF
-	TRBV6-1	TRBJ1-4	few	TGTGCCAGCAGTGAACTCGGGACTAATAATGAAAAACTGTTTTTT	CASSELGTNNEKLFF
TRBD2	TRBV25-1	TRBJ2-2	few	TGTGCCAGCAGTGAACGGCGGCTAGCGGGAATGGTCGGGGAGCTGTTTTTT	CASSERRLAGMVGELFF
TRBD1	TRBV6-6	TRBJ1-4	few	TGTGCCAGCAGCCTCCTTGGGACAGGTCGACTTACCGAAAAACTGTTTTTT	CASSLLGTGRLTEKLFF
TRBD1	TRBV20-1	TRBJ2-7	many	TGCAGTGCCTTACAGGGGACCCACCACGAGCAGTACTTC	CSALQGTHHEQYF
-	TRBV7-9	TRBJ1-4	few	TGTGCCAGCAGCTTCGATACAGGTGAAAAACTGTTTTTT	CASSFDTGEKLFF
-	TRBV5-4	TRBJ2-5	few	TGTGCCAGCAGCTTGGATGAGGGGATGGAGACCCAGTACTTC	CASSLDEGMETQYF
-	TRBV6-5	TRBJ1-1	many	TGTGCCAGCAGCCGGGGGCTTGTGAACACTGAAGCTTTCTTT	CASSRGLVNTEAFF
TRBD2	TRBV7-2	TRBJ2-7	many	TGTGCCAGCAGTTACGGGACTAGCGGGTTTTACGAGCAGTACTTC	CASSYGTSGFYEQYF
TRBD2	TRBV7-2	TRBJ2-1	few	TGTGCCAGCAGCTTATGGGCGGGAGGCTACAATGAGCAGTTCTTC	CASSLWAGGYNEQFF
-	TRBV4-2	TRBJ2-1	-	TGTGCCAGCAGCCAAGAGTGGGGGACTTACAATGAGCAGTTCTTC	CASSQEWGTYNEQFF
-	TRBV6-5	TRBJ1-3	many	TGTGCCAGCACCATGGGACGGACTCGCTCTGGAAACACCATATATTTT	CASTMGRTRSGNTIYF
-	TRBV6-1	TRBJ1-2	many	TGTGCCAGCAGTGAAGCTTGGGGGAACTATGGCTACACCTTC	CASSEAWGNYGYTF
-	TRBV20-1	TRBJ2-1	few	TGCAGTGCTAGTCAGCTAGTAGTCAGTGAGCAGTTCTTC	CSASQLVVSEQFF
-	TRBV5-1	TRBJ2-7	-	TGCGCCAGCAGCGAACAGGGACTTTTTGACGAGCAGTACTTC	CASSEQGLFDEQYF
-	TRBV7-2	TRBJ1-1	few	TGTGCCAGCAGCTTAGTGGGGAACATGAACACTGAAGCTTTCTTT	CASSLVGNMNTEAFF
-	TRBV14	TRBJ2-3	-	TGTGCCAGCAGCCGCGGGACCTTATCGGATACGCAGTATTTT	CASSRGTLSDTQYF
TRBD2	TRBV5-1	TRBJ2-2	few	TGCGCCAGCAGCTCCCCGACTAGCGGGAGGGCCTGGCGGGCCGGGGAGCTGTTTTTT	CASSSPTSGRAWRAGELFF
-	TRBV24-1	TRBJ2-5	-	TGTGCCACCAGTGCGGACGGGGGAGAGACCCAGTACTTC	CATSADGGETQYF
-	TRBV4-1	TRBJ1-4	-	TGCGCCAGCAGCCACCCGGGCGGTGGGGAAAAACTGTTTTTT	CASSHPGGGEKLFF
-	TRBV5-1	TRBJ1-4	-	TGCGCCAGCAGCTCCGCGAACCGAGGTGAAAAACTGTTTTTT	CASSSANRGEKLFF
TRBD2	TRBV11-2	TRBJ2-7	many	TGTGCCAGCAGCGCCTGGACTAGCGGGAGGGCCCACGAGCAGTACTTC	CASSAWTSGRAHEQYF
-	TRBV30	TRBJ2-3	few	TGTGCCTGGACACGTGGGCTAGCCACAGATACGCAGTATTTT	CAWTRGLATDTQYF
-	TRBV12-3/TRBV12-4	TRBJ1-5	many	TGTGCCAGCAGCCAGCCGGAGTATAGCAATCAGCCCCAGCATTTT	CASSQPEYSNQPQHF
TRBD1	TRBV28	TRBJ2-1	few	TGTGCCAGCAGTATTACACGGGGGACAGGGTTCGGTAGTGAGCAGTTCTTC	CASSITRGTGFGSEQFF
-	TRBV6-6	TRBJ2-4	few	TGTGCCAGCAGCCCGGTGGTGGCCAAAAACATTCAGTACTTC	CASSPVVAKNIQYF
-	TRBV27	TRBJ2-2	-	TGTGCCAGCAGTTCCATAACCGGGGAGCTGTTTTTT	CASSSITGELFF